This T cell receptor beta chain was captured by sequencing in a study of blood T cell repertoires in COVID-19. V gave up 3 bases and J gave up 0 bases; unmatched junction bases: 6. Germline V gives CDR1 SGDLS, CDR2 YYNGEE. The CDR3 length is 18 residues. TCRdb keeps only in-frame clones here, not all; method: immunoSEQ multiplex PCR. The profile shows 90,000 to 100,000 clones, about nine tenths of them singletons. The rearrangement links TRBV9 to TRBJ2-1, with 13 bases matching TRBD2. The source of this sequence is a man in his 60s with COVID-19, enrolled during active disease. Material for sequencing was peripheral blood. CDR3: CASSGLAGGVVSYNEQFF. CDR3 nucleotides: TGTGCCAGCAGCGGACTAGCGGGAGGTGTGGTCTCCTACAATGAGCAGTTCTTC.